This T cell receptor (beta chain) was captured by sequencing in a study of vaccination effects on CD4 cells after COVID-19. Study summary: Post-vaccine draws lagged the second dose by a median of 72 days.

Germline V CDR1 and CDR2: SGHTA, FQGNSA. V was pared by 6 bases and J by 6 bases, with 5 bases of the junction left unmatched. The CDR3 consists of 13 residues. Only in-frame clones appear in the TCRdb table, and some are missing; sequencing was by immunoSEQ multiplex PCR. Here the sample spans nearly 35,000 clones, roughly 80% being singletons. CD4+ T cell isolation took place after 10 days of culture. PCR confirmed that the person was infected with SARS-CoV-2 between March and December 2020. The participants, recipients of two vaccine doses, got either BNT162b2 or mRNA-1273. This clone was seen more than once but under ten times. Its antigen is unidentified.

The source material was CD4+ T cells from PBMCs cultured without peptide, sampled after COVID-19 vaccination. This rearrangement joins TRBV7-2 to TRBJ2-1; 7 positions agree with TRBD2. This receptor was obtained from a human donor who had a prior SARS-CoV-2 infection. The CDR3 here is CASRGPSGNEQFF. DNA for the CDR3: TGTGCCAGCAGGGGACCTAGCGGCAATGAGCAGTTCTTC.